A selection of T cell receptor beta chains follows, all from one sample in a study of siplizumab effects on memory and regulatory T cells. Their cognate antigens are unknown. Profiling relied on immunoSEQ multiplex PCR, and the TCRdb table lists in-frame clones only, not all of them. The table shows 15,000 to 25,000 clones, with about 40% occurring only once. The sample was CFSE-low (dividing) CD4+ T cells sorted from an allogeneic mixed lymphocyte reaction. The receptor source for this set is a human donor in good health; the cells came from an allogeneic mixed lymphocyte reaction. Some clones in this sample may be carry-over from other donors' samples. The CDR3 runs from the conserved cysteine through the conserved F or W. Each record gives: D gene, clone size, V gene, J gene, CDR3 length, CDR3 DNA, CDR3 protein. D genes are given only for firm matches. Expanded clones are given a class, and other clones once, few, many or no size at all.

D: NA
size: NA
V: TRBV19
J: TRBJ2-7
length: 15
DNA: TGTGCCAGTAGTATGGGTTTAGGGCAAATCTACGAGCAGTACTTC
CDR3: CASSMGLGQIYEQYF

D: NA
size: few
V: TRBV10-1
J: TRBJ1-1
length: 16
DNA: TGCGCCAGCAGTGAGTCGTTTAGGAAACTTTCGGCTGAAGCTTTCTTT
CDR3: CASSESFRKLSAEAFF

D: NA
size: NA
V: TRBV7-6
J: TRBJ1-1
length: 13
DNA: TGTGCCAGCAGCTCGACAGTCGGCACTGAAGCTTTCTTT
CDR3: CASSSTVGTEAFF

D: TRBD2
size: few
V: TRBV5-1
J: TRBJ2-5
length: 16
DNA: TGCGCCAGCAGCTTGGGATTAGCGGGAGGTCAAGAGACCCAGTACTTC
CDR3: CASSLGLAGGQETQYF

D: NA
size: few
V: TRBV7-2
J: TRBJ1-1
length: 13
DNA: TGTGCCAGCGCTCGGAGGTGGGACACTGAAGCTTTCTTT
CDR3: CASARRWDTEAFF

D: NA
size: few
V: TRBV5-8
J: TRBJ2-5
length: 17
DNA: TGTGCCAGCAGCTTCATTCGAGACTCCAAGGGGGAGGAGACCCAGTACTTC
CDR3: CASSFIRDSKGEETQYF

D: NA
size: NA
V: TRBV5-1
J: TRBJ1-1
length: 13
DNA: TGCGCCAGCAGCTTGGGAGGGATCACTGAAGCTTTCTTT
CDR3: CASSLGGITEAFF

D: NA
size: NA
V: TRBV6-6
J: TRBJ2-7
length: 14
DNA: TGTGCCAGCTCCGAATCGGGTCGGGGTTACGAGCAGTACTTC
CDR3: CASSESGRGYEQYF

D: NA
size: NA
V: TRBV9
J: TRBJ2-5
length: 12
DNA: TGTGCCAGCAGCGTACTCTGGGGGACCCAGTACTTC
CDR3: CASSVLWGTQYF

D: NA
size: NA
V: TRBV19
J: TRBJ1-2
length: 13
DNA: TGTGCCAGTAGCTGGGGTTTAAAATATGGCTACACCTTC
CDR3: CASSWGLKYGYTF

D: NA
size: NA
V: TRBV5-1
J: TRBJ2-1
length: 15
DNA: TGCGCCAGCAGCTCGCTTTGGACTAACTACAATGAGCAGTTCTTC
CDR3: CASSSLWTNYNEQFF

D: TRBD1
size: NA
V: TRBV18
J: TRBJ2-1
length: 13
DNA: TGTGCCAGCTCATTCGACAGGGGTGGTGAGCAGTTCTTC
CDR3: CASSFDRGGEQFF

D: TRBD2
size: few
V: TRBV7-9
J: TRBJ2-1
length: 12
DNA: TGCTCCGGGCGGGGGGCCTACAATGAGCAGTTCTTC
CDR3: CSGRGAYNEQFF

D: TRBD1
size: once
V: TRBV6-6
J: TRBJ2-1
length: 14
DNA: TGTGCCAGCAGTTGGACAGGGTCCTACAATGAGCAGTTCTTC
CDR3: CASSWTGSYNEQFF

D: NA
size: few
V: TRBV28
J: TRBJ1-2
length: 14
DNA: TGTGCCAGCAGTTCCGCGCCCAGACCCTATGGCTACACCTTC
CDR3: CASSSAPRPYGYTF

D: NA
size: few
V: TRBV19
J: TRBJ1-2
length: 14
DNA: TGTGCCAGTAGTACACACCAGGCGTCCTATGGCTACACCTTC
CDR3: CASSTHQASYGYTF

D: NA
size: few
V: TRBV12-5
J: TRBJ2-7
length: 11
DNA: TGTGCTAGTGGCCTTACCTACGAGCAGTACTTC
CDR3: CASGLTYEQYF

D: NA
size: few
V: TRBV4-2
J: TRBJ1-5
length: 13
DNA: TGTGCCAGCAGCCAAGATACGGAACAGCCCCAGCATTTT
CDR3: CASSQDTEQPQHF

D: TRBD2
size: NA
V: TRBV4-1
J: TRBJ2-1
length: 16
DNA: TGCGCCAGCAGCCAGGCTAGCGGGGGGGCCCCCAATGAGCAGTTCTTC
CDR3: CASSQASGGAPNEQFF

D: TRBD2
size: NA
V: TRBV29-1
J: TRBJ2-7
length: 14
DNA: TGCAGCGTGGCCCGGACTAGCGGTTCCTACGAGCAGTACTTC
CDR3: CSVARTSGSYEQYF

D: NA
size: NA
V: TRBV6-6
J: TRBJ1-2
length: 15
DNA: TGTGCCAGCAGATCCTCGGGCAGGGTGGGCTATGGCTACACCTTC
CDR3: CASRSSGRVGYGYTF

D: NA
size: NA
V: TRBV19
J: TRBJ1-4
length: 10
DNA: TGTGCCAGAAGAATGAAAACGCTGTTTTTT
CDR3: CARRMKTLFF

D: TRBD1
size: few
V: TRBV18
J: TRBJ1-1
length: 14
DNA: TGTGCCAGCTCACTAGGACAGGGGGGCACTGAAGCTTTCTTT
CDR3: CASSLGQGGTEAFF